This entry is about one T cell receptor beta chain. V shed 5 bases and J shed 1 base, with 15 bases lying between them. The CDR3 is 16 residues long. Germline V gene data show CDR1 as SGHAT and CDR2 as FQDESV (reference sequence). Using immunoSEQ multiplex PCR, the repertoire was profiled, and TCRdb retains in-frame clones only, with some absent. The table lists over 2 million clones, about 94% of them singletons. CD45RO negativity and positive selection for CCR7 defined naive CD8 cells, a population that excluded terminally differentiated effector memory CD45RA+ cells. Every contributor of samples was a Caucasian grown-up residing in Nashville, Tennessee. The source of the sample is a study of shared clonotypes between healthy human individuals. On the study more broadly: Two women and a few men aged 18 to 49 served as donors.

Sequenced input: naive CD8+ T cells sorted from blood. The rearrangement links TRBV11-1 to TRBJ2-1, with D possibly being TRBD1 (5 bases). The origin of this receptor is a man aged 18 to 29 in good health. Here the CDR3 reads CASSPVGQGSYNEQFF. The CDR3 nucleotides are TGTGCCAGCAGCCCGGTCGGGCAGGGATCCTACAATGAGCAGTTCTTC.